This TCR beta chain was obtained from a study of early stage breast cancer tumors. Points from the study as a whole: Blood repertoires resembled normal breast more than tumor. Bulk DNA sequencing of unsorted cells missed chain pairing and markers.

This clone was seen more than once but under ten times. Its antigen is unknown. Blood replicates held 0.5 ug DNA, tumor or normal breast approximately 1.5 ug, two each. Sequencing was performed with immunoSEQ multiplex PCR; in TCRdb, only in-frame clones are kept and a portion is missing. The sample has more than 60,000 clones, approximately 79% seen once. This CDR3 contains 14 residues. V lost 0 bases and J 6 bases, leaving 6 bases between the germline ends. Germline V gene sequence: CDR1 SNHLY, CDR2 FYNNEI. The clonotype was recovered from a person aged 55 to 70 with breast cancer. The chain couples TRBV2 to TRBJ1-6, with D uncertain. Sequencing used blood. In nucleotides, the CDR3 is TGTGCCAGCAGTGAAGCAGGCAGTAATTCACCCCTCCACTTT. Amino acid sequence: CASSEAGSNSPLHF.